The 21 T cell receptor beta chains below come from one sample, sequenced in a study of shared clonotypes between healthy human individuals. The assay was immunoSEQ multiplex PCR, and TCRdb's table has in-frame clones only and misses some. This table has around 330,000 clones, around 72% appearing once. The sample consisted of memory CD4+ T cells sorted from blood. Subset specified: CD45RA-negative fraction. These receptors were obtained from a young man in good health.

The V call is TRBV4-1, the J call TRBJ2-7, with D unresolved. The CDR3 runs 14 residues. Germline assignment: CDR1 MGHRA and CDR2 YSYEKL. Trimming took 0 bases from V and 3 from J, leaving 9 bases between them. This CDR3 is CASSQELSGYEQYF. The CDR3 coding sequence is TGCGCCAGCAGCCAAGAACTGTCTGGCTACGAGCAGTACTTC.

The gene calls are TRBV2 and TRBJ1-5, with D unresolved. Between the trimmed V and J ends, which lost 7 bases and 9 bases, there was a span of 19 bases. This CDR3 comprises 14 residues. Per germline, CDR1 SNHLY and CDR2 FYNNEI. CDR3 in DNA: TGTGCCAGCACAGCATCAGGTGGTCCAGGGCCCCAGCATTTT. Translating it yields CASTASGGPGPQHF.

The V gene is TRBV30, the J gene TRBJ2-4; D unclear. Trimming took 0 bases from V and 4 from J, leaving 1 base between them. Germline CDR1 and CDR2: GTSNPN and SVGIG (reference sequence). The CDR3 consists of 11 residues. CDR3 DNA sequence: TGTGCCTGGAGTGTTAAAAACATTCAGTACTTC. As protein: CAWSVKNIQYF.

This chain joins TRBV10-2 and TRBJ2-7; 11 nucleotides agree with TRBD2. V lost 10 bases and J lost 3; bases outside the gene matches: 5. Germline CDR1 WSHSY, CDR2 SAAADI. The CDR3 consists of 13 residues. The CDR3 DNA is TGCGCCACCTTGGGACTAGCGGACTACGAGCAGTACTTC. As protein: CATLGLADYEQYF.

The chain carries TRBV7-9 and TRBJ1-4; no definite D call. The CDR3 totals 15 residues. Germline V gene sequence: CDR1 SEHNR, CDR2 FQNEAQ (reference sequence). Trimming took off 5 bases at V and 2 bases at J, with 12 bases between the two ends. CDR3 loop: CASSPYTTTNEKLFF. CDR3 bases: TGTGCCAGCAGCCCCTACACCACTACTAATGAAAAACTGTTTTTT.

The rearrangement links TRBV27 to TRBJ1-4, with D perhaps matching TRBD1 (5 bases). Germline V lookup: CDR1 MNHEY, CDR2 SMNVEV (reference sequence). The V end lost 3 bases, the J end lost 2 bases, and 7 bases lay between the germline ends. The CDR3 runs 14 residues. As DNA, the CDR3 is TGTGCCAGCAGTTTCCGGGGGACTAATGAAAAACTGTTTTTT. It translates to CASSFRGTNEKLFF.

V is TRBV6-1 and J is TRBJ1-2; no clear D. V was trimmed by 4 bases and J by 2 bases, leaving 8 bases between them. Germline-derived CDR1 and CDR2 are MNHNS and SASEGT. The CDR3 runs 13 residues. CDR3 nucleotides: TGTGCCAGCAGTGTAGCGGTCAACTATGGCTACACCTTC. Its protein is CASSVAVNYGYTF.

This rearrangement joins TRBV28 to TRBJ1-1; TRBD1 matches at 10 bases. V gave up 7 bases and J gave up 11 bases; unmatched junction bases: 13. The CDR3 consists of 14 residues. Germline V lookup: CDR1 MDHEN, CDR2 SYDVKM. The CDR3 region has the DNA TGTGCCAGCACCGGCCGGGACAGGGGTTTTTCGGCTTTCTTT. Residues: CASTGRDRGFSAFF.

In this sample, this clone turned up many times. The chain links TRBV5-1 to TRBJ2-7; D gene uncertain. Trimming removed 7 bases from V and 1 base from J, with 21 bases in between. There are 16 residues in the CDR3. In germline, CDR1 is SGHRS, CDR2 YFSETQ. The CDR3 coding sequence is TGCGCCAGCTCAGTGGGAACCACGATTAAGTCCTACGAGCAGTACTTC. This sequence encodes CASSVGTTIKSYEQYF.

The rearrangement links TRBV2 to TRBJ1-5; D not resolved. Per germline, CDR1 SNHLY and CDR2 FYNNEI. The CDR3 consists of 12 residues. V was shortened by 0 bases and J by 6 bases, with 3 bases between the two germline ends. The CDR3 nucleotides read TGTGCCAGCAGTGAAGCTGGTCAGCCCCAGCATTTT. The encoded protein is CASSEAGQPQHF.

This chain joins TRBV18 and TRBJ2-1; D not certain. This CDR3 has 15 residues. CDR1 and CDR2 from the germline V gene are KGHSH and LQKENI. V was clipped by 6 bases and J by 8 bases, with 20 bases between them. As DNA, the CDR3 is TGTGCCAGCTCCCGTGCCCGGGCCCCCATGCATGAGCAGTTCTTC. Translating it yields CASSRARAPMHEQFF. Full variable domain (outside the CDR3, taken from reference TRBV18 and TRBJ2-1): NAGVMQNPRHLVRRRGQEARLRCSPMKGHSHVYWYRQLPEEGLKFMVYLQKENIIDESGMPKERFSAEFPKEGPSILRIQQVVRGDSAAYFCASSRARAPMHEQFFGPGTRLTVL.

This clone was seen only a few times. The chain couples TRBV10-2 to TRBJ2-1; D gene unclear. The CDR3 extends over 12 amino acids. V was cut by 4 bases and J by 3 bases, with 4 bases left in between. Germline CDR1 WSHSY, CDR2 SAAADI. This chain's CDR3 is CASSVGYNEQFF. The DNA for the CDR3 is TGCGCCAGCAGTGTAGGCTACAATGAGCAGTTCTTC.

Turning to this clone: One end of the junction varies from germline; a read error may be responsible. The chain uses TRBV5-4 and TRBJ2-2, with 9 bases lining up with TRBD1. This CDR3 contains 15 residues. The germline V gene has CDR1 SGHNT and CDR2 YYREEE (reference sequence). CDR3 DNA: TGTGCCAGCAGCGGGGACAGGGTTAACATCGGGGAGCTGTTTTTT. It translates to CASSGDRVNIGELFF.

The CDR3 nucleotides are TGTGCCAGCAGCTTAGTCCCTTCCCGGGCGAGGTGGGGGGTTCACTACGAGCAGTACTTC. It codes for CASSLVPSRARWGVHYEQYF. The chain combines TRBV7-8 with TRBJ2-7; perhaps TRBD2 as D (6 bases). CDR3 size: 20 residues. Germline V gene sequence: CDR1 SGHVS, CDR2 FQNEAQ. The germline V and J ends were trimmed by 1 base and 3 bases, with 28 bases remaining between them.

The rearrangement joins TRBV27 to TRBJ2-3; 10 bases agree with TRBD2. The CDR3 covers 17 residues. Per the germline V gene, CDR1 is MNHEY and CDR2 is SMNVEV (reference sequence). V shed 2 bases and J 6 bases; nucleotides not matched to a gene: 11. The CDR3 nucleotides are TGTGCCAGCAGTTTAGGCCGAGGAGCGGGAGGGCCGGATACGCAGTATTTT. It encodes CASSLGRGAGGPDTQYF.

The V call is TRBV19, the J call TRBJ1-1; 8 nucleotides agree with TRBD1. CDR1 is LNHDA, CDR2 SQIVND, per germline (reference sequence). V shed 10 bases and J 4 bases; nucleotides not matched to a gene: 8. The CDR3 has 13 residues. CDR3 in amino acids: CATQDRGSTEAFF. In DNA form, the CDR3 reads TGTGCCACCCAAGACAGGGGAAGCACTGAAGCTTTCTTT.

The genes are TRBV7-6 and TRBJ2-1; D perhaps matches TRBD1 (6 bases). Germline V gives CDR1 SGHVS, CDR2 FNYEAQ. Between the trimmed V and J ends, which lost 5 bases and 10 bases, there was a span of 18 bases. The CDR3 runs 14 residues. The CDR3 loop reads CASSQFFVTGEQFF. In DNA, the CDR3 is TGTGCCAGCAGCCAATTTTTTGTCACAGGGGAGCAGTTCTTC.

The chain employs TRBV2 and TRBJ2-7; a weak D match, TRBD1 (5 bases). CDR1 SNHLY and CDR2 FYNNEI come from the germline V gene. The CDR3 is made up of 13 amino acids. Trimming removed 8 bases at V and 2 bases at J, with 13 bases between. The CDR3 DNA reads TGTGCCAGCCGTTGGCAGGGTCCCTACGAGCAGTACTTC. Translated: CASRWQGPYEQYF.

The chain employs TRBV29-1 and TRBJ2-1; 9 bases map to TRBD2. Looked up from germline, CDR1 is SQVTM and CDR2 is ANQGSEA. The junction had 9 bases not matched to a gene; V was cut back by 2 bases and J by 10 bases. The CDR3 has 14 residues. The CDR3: CSVENTPLAGEQFF. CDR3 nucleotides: TGCAGCGTTGAAAATACCCCCCTAGCGGGGGAGCAGTTCTTC.

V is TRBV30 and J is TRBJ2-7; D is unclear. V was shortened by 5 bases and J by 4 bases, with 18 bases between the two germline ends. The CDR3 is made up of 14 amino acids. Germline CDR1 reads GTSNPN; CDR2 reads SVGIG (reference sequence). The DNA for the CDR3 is TGTGCCTGGGAGAACAATCACCCTCGGTACGAGCAGTACTTC. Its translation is CAWENNHPRYEQYF.

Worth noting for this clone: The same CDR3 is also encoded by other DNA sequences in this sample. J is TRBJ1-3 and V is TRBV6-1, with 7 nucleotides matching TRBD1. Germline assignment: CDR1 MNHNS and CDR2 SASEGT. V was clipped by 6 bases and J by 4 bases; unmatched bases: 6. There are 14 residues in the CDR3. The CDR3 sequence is CASRSTGTGNTIYF. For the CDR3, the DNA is TGTGCCAGCAGATCGACAGGGACGGGAAACACCATATATTTT.